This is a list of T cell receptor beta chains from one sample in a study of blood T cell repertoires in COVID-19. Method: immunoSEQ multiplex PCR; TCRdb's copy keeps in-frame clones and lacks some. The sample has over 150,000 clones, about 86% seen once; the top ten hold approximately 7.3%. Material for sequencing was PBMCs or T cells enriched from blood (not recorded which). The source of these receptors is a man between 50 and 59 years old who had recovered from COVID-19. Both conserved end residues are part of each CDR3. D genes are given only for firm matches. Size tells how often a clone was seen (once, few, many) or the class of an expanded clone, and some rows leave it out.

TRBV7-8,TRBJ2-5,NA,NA,CASSLERGSLQETQYF,TGTGCCAGCAGCTTAGAACGGGGGAGCCTACAAGAGACCCAGTACTTC
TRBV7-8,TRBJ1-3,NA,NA,CASSLDRQRNTIYF,TGTGCCAGCAGCTTAGATAGACAGAGAAACACCATATATTTT
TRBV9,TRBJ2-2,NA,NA,CASSDPPGELFF,TGTGCCAGCAGCGATCCTCCCGGGGAGCTGTTTTTT
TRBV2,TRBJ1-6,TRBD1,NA,CASRPTTGVNSPLHF,TGTGCCAGCAGGCCTACTACAGGGGTAAATTCACCCCTCCACTTT
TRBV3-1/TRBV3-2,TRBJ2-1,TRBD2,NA,CASSRLGTSGGNEQFF,TGTGCCAGCAGCCGCTTAGGGACTAGCGGGGGGAATGAGCAGTTCTTC
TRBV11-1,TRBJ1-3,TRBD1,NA,CASSQPTGVPGNTIYF,TGTGCCAGCAGCCAACCGACAGGGGTTCCTGGAAACACCATATATTTT
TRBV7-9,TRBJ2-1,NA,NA,CASRSRQSELNNEQFF,TGTGCCAGCAGATCTAGGCAGTCTGAGTTGAACAATGAGCAGTTCTTC
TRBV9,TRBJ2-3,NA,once,CASSVTPGAGDTQYF,TGTGCCAGCAGCGTAACCCCTGGGGCTGGAGATACGCAGTATTTT
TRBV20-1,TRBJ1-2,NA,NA,CSARAAGGYTF,TGCAGTGCCCGGGCAGCGGGGGGCTACACCTTC
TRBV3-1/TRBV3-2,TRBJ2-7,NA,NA,CASSNRDEQYF,TGTGCCAGCAGCAACAGGGACGAGCAGTACTTC
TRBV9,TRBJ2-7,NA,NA,CASSVDSSYEQYF,TGTGCCAGCAGCGTAGACAGCTCCTACGAGCAGTACTTC
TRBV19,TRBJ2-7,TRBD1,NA,CASSSAGGGYEQYF,TGTGCCAGTAGTTCAGCAGGGGGCGGCTACGAGCAGTACTTC
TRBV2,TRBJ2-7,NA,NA,CASDGSNYEQYF,TGTGCCAGCGATGGGAGTAACTACGAGCAGTACTTC
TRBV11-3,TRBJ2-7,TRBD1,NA,CASSLLWTGDYEQYF,TGTGCCAGCAGCTTATTATGGACAGGGGACTACGAGCAGTACTTC
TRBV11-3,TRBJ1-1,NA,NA,CASSYKTGIEAFF,TGTGCCAGCAGTTATAAAACAGGGATTGAAGCTTTCTTT
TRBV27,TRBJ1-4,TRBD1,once,CASRGQGRAEKLFF,TGTGCCAGCAGGGGACAGGGTAGGGCAGAAAAACTGTTTTTT
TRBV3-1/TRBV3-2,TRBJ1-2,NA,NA,CASSQLYGYTF,TGTGCCAGCAGCCAACTCTATGGCTACACCTTC
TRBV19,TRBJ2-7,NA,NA,CASSIGGAYEQYF,TGTGCCAGTAGTATAGGGGGGGCCTACGAGCAGTACTTC
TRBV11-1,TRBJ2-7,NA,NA,CASSLDVRGGLEPYF,TGTGCCAGCAGCTTAGACGTCAGGGGAGGGCTCGAGCCGTACTTC
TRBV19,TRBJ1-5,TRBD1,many,CASSTTALRQGGWGNQPQHF,TGTGCCAGTAGTACTACCGCCTTGCGACAGGGCGGGTGGGGCAATCAGCCCCAGCATTTT
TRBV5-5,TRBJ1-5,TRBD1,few,CASSLRIEGANQPQHF,TGTGCCAGCAGCTTGAGAATCGAGGGGGCGAATCAGCCCCAGCATTTT
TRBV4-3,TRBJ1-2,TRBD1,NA,CASSQGTGGVYGYTF,TGCGCCAGCAGCCAAGGGACAGGGGGCGTCTATGGCTACACCTTC